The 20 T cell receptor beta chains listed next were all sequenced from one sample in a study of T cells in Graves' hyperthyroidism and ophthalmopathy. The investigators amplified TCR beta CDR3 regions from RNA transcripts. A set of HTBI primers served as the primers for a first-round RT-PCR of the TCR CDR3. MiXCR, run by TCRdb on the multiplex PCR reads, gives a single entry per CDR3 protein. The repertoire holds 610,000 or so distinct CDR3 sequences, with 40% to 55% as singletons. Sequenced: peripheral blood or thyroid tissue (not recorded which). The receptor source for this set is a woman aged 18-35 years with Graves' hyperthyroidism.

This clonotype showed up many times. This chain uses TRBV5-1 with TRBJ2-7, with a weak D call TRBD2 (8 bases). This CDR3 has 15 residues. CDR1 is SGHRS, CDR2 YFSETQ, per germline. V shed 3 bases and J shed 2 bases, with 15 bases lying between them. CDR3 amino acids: CASSSGGTVAYEQYF. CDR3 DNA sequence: TGCGCCAGCAGCTCGGGGGGGACAGTGGCCTACGAGCAGTACTTC.

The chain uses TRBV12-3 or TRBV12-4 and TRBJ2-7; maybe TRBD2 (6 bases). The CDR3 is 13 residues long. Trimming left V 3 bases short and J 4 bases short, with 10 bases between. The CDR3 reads CASSFGAGYEQYF. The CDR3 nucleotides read TGTGCCAGCAGTTTCGGGGCGGGATACGAGCAGTACTTC.

This chain's CDR3 is CSVEDQGGSEQYF. The CDR3 bases are TGCAGCGTTGAAGATCAGGGGGGCTCTGAGCAGTACTTC. The chain combines TRBV29-1 with TRBJ2-7, with D perhaps TRBD1 (7 bases). This CDR3 contains 13 residues. The V gene's germline CDR1 is SQVTM and CDR2 ANQGSEA. Trimming took 0 bases from V and 7 from J, leaving 13 bases between them.

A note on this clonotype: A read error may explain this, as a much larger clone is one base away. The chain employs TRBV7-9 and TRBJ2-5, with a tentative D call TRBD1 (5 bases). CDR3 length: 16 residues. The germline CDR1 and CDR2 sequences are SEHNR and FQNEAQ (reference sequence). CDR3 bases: TGCGCCAGCAGCCAAGTTGGGGCACCAGCGTGGGAGACCCAGTACTTC. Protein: CASSQVGAPAWETQYF.

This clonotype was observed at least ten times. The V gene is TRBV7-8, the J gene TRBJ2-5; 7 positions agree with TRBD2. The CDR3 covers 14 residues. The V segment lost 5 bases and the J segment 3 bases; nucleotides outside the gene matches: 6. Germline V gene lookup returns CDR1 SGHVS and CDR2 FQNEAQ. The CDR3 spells CASSKSGNKETQYF. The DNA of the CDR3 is TGTGCCAGCAGCAAAAGCGGGAATAAAGAGACCCAGTACTTC. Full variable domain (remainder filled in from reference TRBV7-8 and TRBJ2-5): GAGVSQSPRYKVAKRGQDVALRCDPISGHVSLFWYQQALGQGPEFLTYFQNEAQLDKSGLPSDRFFAERPEGSVSTLKIQRTQQEDSAVYLCASSKSGNKETQYFGPGTRLLVL.

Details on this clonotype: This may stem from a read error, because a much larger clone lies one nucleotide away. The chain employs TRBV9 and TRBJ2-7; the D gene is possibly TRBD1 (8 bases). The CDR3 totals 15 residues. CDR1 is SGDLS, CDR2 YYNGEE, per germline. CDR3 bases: TGTGCCAGCAGCGTAGCTGGACAGGGAGGGTACGAGCAGCACTTC. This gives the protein CASSVAGQGGYEQHF.

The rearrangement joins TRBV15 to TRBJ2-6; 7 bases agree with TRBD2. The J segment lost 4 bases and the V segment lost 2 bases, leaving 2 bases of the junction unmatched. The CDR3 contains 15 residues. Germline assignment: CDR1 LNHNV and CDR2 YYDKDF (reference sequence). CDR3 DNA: TGTGCCACCAGCAGAAAGACTAGCGGGGCCAACGTCCTGACTTTC. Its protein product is CATSRKTSGANVLTF.

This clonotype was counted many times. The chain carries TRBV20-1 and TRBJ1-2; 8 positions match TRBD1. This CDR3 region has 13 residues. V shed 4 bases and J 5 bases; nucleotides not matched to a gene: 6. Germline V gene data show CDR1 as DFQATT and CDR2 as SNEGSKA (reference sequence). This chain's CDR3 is CSATAGGGYGYTF. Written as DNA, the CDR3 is TGCAGTGCTACTGCAGGGGGCGGGTATGGCTACACCTTC.

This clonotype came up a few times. CDR3 in amino acids: CASSRPGRENEKLFF. DNA for the CDR3: TGTGCCAGCAGCCGGCCGGGCAGGGAAAATGAAAAACTGTTTTTT. The rearrangement joins TRBV12-3 or TRBV12-4 to TRBJ1-4; tentatively, D is TRBD1 (5 bases). The CDR3 length is 15 residues. V was clipped by 6 bases and J by 5 bases, with 16 bases between them.

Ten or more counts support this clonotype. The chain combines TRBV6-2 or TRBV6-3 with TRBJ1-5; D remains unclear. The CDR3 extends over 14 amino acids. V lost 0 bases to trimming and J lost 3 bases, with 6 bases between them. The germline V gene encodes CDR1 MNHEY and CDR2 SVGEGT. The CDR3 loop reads CASSYSVPNQPQHF. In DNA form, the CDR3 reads TGTGCCAGCAGTTACTCGGTCCCCAATCAGCCCCAGCATTTT.

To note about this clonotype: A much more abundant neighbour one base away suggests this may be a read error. CDR3 sequence: CASSSSARGVYGYTF. In DNA form, the CDR3 reads TGTGCCAGCAGCTCCTCAGCCCGGGGTGTTTATGGCTACACCTTC. The genes are TRBV11-3 and TRBJ1-2; D unresolved. Trimming stripped 4 bases from V and 5 bases from J, with 17 bases between. The CDR3 runs to 15 residues. Looked up from germline, CDR1 is SGHNT and CDR2 is YENEEA.

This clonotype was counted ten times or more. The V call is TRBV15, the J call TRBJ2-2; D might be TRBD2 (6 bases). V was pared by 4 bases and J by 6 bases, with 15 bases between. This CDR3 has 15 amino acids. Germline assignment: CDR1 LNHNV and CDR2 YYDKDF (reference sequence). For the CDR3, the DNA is TGTGCCACCAGCACCGGGGGTAGGCAGTCCGGGGAGCTGTTTTTT. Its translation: CATSTGGRQSGELFF.

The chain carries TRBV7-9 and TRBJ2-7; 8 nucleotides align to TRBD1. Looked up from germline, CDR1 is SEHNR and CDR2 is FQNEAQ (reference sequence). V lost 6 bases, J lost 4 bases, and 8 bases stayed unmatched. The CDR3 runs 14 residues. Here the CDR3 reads CASSATGTGYEQYF. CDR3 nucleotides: TGTGCCAGCAGTGCTACGGGGACAGGATACGAGCAGTACTTC.

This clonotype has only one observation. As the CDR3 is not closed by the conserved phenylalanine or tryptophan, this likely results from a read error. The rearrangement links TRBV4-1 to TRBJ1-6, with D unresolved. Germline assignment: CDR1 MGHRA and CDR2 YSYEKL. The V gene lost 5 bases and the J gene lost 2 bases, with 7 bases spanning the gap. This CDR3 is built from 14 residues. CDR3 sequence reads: CASSRETYNSPLHL. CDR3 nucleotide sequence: TGCGCCAGCAGCAGGGAAACCTATAATTCACCCCTCCACTTG.

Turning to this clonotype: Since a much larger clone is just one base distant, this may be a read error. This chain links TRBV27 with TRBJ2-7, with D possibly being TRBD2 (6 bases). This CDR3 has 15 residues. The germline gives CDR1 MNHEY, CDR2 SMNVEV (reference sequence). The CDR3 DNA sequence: TGTGCCAGCAGCCAGCGGCCGGGGGTATCCTACGGGCAGTACTTC. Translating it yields CASSQRPGVSYGQYF.

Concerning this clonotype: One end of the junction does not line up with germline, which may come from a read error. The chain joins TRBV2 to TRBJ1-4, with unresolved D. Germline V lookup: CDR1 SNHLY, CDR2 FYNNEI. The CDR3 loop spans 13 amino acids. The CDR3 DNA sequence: TGTGCCACCAGTGACCCTGCCAGTGGGAGACTGTTTTTT. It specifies CATSDPASGRLFF.

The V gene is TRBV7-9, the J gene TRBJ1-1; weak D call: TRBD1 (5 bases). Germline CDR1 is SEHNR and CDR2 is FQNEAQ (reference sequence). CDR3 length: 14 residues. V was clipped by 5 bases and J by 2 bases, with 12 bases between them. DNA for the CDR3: TGTGCCAGCAGCGTTATGACAGACAACACTGAAGCTTTCTTT. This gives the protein CASSVMTDNTEAFF. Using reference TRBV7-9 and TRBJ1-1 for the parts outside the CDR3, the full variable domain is DTGVSQNPRHKITKRGQNVTFRCDPISEHNRLYWYRQTLGQGPEFLTYFQNEAQLEKSRLLSDRFSAERPKGSFSTLEIQRTEQGDSAMYLCASSVMTDNTEAFFGQGTRLTVV.

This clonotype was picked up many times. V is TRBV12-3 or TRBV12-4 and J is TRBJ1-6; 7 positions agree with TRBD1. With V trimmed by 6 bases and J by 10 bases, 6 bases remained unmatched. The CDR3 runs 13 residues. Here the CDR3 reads CASRGQSASPLHF. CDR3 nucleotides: TGTGCCAGCAGGGGACAGTCAGCCTCACCCCTCCACTTT.

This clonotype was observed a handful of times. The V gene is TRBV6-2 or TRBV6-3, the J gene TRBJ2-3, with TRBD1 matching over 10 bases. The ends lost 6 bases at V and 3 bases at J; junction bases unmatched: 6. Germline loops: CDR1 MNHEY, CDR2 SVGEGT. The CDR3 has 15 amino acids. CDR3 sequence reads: CASSEGQGPTDTQYF. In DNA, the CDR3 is TGTGCCAGCAGCGAGGGACAGGGGCCTACAGATACGCAGTATTTT.

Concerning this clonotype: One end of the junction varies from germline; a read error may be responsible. The CDR3 DNA is TGCGCCAGCAGCTTAGTAGGATATCTGAACACTGAAGCTCTCTTT. It codes for CASSLVGYLNTEALF. The rearrangement uses TRBV7-8 and TRBJ1-1; no reliable D call. The CDR3 contains 15 residues. Germline V lookup: CDR1 SGHVS, CDR2 FQNEAQ. The full variable domain, rest sourced from reference TRBV7-8 and TRBJ1-1, is GAGVSQSPRYKVAKRGQDVALRCDPISGHVSLFWYQQALGQGPEFLTYFQNEAQLDKSGLPSDRFFAERPEGSVSTLKIQRTQQEDSAVYLCASSLVGYLNTEALFGQGTRLTVV.